The clone carrying this TCR beta chain has more than one count but fewer than ten. Its antigen is undetermined. This specimen belongs to a study of vaccination effects on CD4 cells after COVID-19. Study context: Samples that were drawn after vaccination came a median of 72 days after the second dose.

Study findings and constraints: Marked contraction was observed in infection-induced and vaccine-induced clones late after vaccination.

V dropped 2 bases and J dropped 6 bases, with 13 bases sitting between them. Germline CDR1 is WNHNN and CDR2 is SYGVQD (reference sequence). The CDR3 has 14 residues. Antigen-specific CD4+ T cell clonotypes were called by their expansion after viral peptide-pool culture in ViraFEST. Researchers isolated CD4+ T cells once approximately ten days of culture had elapsed. Two doses of BNT162b2 or mRNA-1273 vaccine were administered to participants. Cultures had half their medium replaced with IL-2 medium on days 3 and 7. TCRdb keeps only in-frame clones here, not all; method: immunoSEQ multiplex PCR. Of nearly 25,000 clones in the sample, about 70% are singletons; the top ten hold over 8%.

The TCR comes from a human donor who received a COVID-19 vaccine. The sequences come from CD4+ T cells from PBMCs cultured with SARS-CoV-2 spike peptides, collected after COVID-19 vaccination. The gene calls are TRBV10-1 and TRBJ1-1; D perhaps matches TRBD1 (6 bases). CDR3: CASSEDTGNPEAFF. The CDR3 region has the DNA TGCGCCAGCAGTGAGGATACAGGGAATCCTGAAGCTTTCTTT.